This T cell receptor beta chain emerged from a study of siplizumab effects on memory and regulatory T cells. Study-level findings and limits: Roughly 80-96% of proliferating CD4+ or CD8+ clones defied assignment to a naive or memory phenotype.

The count of this clone is one. Its antigen is not known. Per-sample assaying covered about 10^5 TCR templates. The assay was immunoSEQ multiplex PCR, and TCRdb's table has in-frame clones only and misses some. The table has 80,000 to 95,000 clones, 85% to 95% seen once; the top ten hold approximately 18%. Germline assignment: CDR1 SGHRS and CDR2 YFSETQ. This CDR3 has 17 amino acids. J lost 5 bases, V lost 0 bases, and 11 bases had no gene match. The chain joins TRBV5-1 to TRBJ2-1; TRBD2 agrees at 7 bases. This sequence originates from a human donor in good health. Sequencing was performed on CD8+ T cells sorted from blood. The CDR3 loop reads CASSLAEVGRGDNEQFF. CDR3 bases: TGCGCCAGCAGCTTGGCCGAAGTAGGACGGGGGGACAATGAGCAGTTCTTC.